This T cell receptor (beta chain) was documented in a study of T-cell memory formation after mild COVID-19. In TCRdb, the 5' RACE reads were re-called with MiXCR into one record per CDR3 protein. Counted here are hundreds of thousands of distinct CDR3 sequences, nearly 25% occurring once; the ten biggest clones make up approximately 13%. The sequenced material came from PBMCs or a T cell subset sorted from them (not recorded which). The receptor was derived from an adult woman who had mild COVID-19 (a few samples of this study predate the infection). Cell type and time point are not known.

Here the CDR3 reads CASSLWATSGTTDTQYF. CDR3 bases: TGTGCCAGCAGTTTATGGGCGACTAGCGGGACCACAGATACGCAGTATTTT. V and J are TRBV27 and TRBJ2-3; TRBD2 agrees at 11 bases. This CDR3 comprises 17 residues. CDR1 MNHEY and CDR2 SMNVEV come from the germline V gene (reference sequence). V dropped 1 base and J dropped 2; count of bases not matched to a gene: 5.